The table lists the clone carrying this T cell receptor beta chain with many counts. The antigen is not known. This record belongs to a study of T cells after yellow fever vaccination. In the study overall: Those fractions that held only low numbers of cells were prepared using the SMART-Seq v4 Ultra Low Input RNA kit.

Template switching by 5'RACE produced TCR cDNA, adding a universal primer site and UMIs. TCRdb re-called the 5' RACE reads through MiXCR, storing one row per CDR3 protein. The sample lists roughly 520,000 distinct CDR3 sequences, about a fifth occurring once. Study observations and caveats: Peak timing came faster in the weaker secondary response, day 5 versus 15. Boosting was followed by the reappearance of most primary-vaccination clones (under 97% CD4, 85% to 90% CD8).

The clonotype originates from a man aged 18 to 30 who received the YFV17D yellow fever vaccine. Sequencing used PBMCs, obtained less than 25 days after the first yellow fever vaccination.

As DNA, the CDR3 is TGTGCCAGCAGCCCCTTGGAGACTAGCGGGGGGCCTCCCTACGAGCAGTACTTC. This codes for CASSPLETSGGPPYEQYF. The rearrangement uses TRBV9 and TRBJ2-7; 13 positions match TRBD2. The length of the CDR3 is 18 residues. Trimming took 4 bases from V and 2 from J; bases not matched to a gene: 12. Per the germline V gene, CDR1 is SGDLS and CDR2 is YYNGEE.